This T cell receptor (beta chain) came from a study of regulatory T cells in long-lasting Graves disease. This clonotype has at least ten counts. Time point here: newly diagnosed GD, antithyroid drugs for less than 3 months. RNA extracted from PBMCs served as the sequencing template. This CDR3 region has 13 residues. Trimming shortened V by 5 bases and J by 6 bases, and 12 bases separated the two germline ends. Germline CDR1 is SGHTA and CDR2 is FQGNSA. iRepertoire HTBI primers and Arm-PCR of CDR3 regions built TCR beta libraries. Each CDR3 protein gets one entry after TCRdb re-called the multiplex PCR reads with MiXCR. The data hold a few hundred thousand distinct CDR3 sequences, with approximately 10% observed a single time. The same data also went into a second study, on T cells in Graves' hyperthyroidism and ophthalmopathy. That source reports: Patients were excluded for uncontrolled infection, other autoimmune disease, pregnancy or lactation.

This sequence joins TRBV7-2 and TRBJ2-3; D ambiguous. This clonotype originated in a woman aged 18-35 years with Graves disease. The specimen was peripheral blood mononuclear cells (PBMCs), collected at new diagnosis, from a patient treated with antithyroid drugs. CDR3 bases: TGTGCCAGCAGCAGCAAGGTGGGGGATACGCAGTATTTT. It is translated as CASSSKVGDTQYF.